This T cell receptor beta chain was documented in a study of blood T cell repertoires in COVID-19. Study information: The study drew acute and convalescent COVID-19 samples from the United States, Italy and Spain. T cells, B-cell-depleted T cells, or PBMCs provided the cDNA or gDNA that served as material.

Under the authors' procedure: Using reference gene primer amplification, nucleated cell counts were estimated. Libraries were prepared by immunoSEQ multiplex PCR; TCRdb keeps only in-frame clonotypes and omits some of them. The V and J calls and clone size are taken from that table; D and trimming were inferred from the DNA. The repertoire holds over 95,000 clones, with approximately 89% as singletons. This clone appeared once. Followed longitudinally, the Seattle patients had been enrolled during active infection. Losses at the gene ends were 6 bases for V and 7 bases for J; bases not matched to a gene: 9. The CDR3 extends over 15 amino acids. The V gene's germline CDR1 is MDHEN and CDR2 SYDVKM.

The TCR originated in a woman aged 55-75 years with COVID-19, enrolled during active disease. What was sequenced was peripheral blood. The gene calls are TRBV28 and TRBJ1-2; 12 bases map to TRBD1. The CDR3 sequence: CASRPPGQGAGGYTF. CDR3 bases: TGTGCCAGCAGGCCACCGGGACAGGGGGCGGGTGGCTACACCTTC.